This is a list of T cell receptor beta chains from one sample in a study of ipilimumab plus nivolumab after autologous stem cell transplantation. Assay used: immunoSEQ multiplex PCR; TCRdb lists only in-frame clones, some missing. This table holds around 13,000 clones, around 73% found once. Sequencing used PBMCs, obtained in a trial of ipilimumab plus nivolumab as post-transplant consolidation. These receptors came from a male donor with diffuse large B-cell lymphoma. The CDR3 runs from the conserved cysteine through the conserved F or W. The order of the fields is D gene, clone size, V gene, J gene, CDR3 length, CDR3 protein, CDR3 DNA. The D gene is left open where the match is weak. Size is stated for part of the rows, as once, few or many counts, or as a class when the clone is expanded.

d_gene: TRBD1; abundance: .; v_gene: TRBV5-1; j_gene: TRBJ2-5; len: 15; CDR3aa: CASSLEGQGQETQYF; CDR3nt: TGCGCCAGCAGCTTGGAGGGACAGGGGCAAGAGACCCAGTACTTC
d_gene: .; abundance: .; v_gene: TRBV6-5; j_gene: TRBJ1-2; len: 13; CDR3aa: CASSYWGDYGYTF; CDR3nt: TGTGCCAGCAGTTATTGGGGGGACTATGGCTACACCTTC
d_gene: .; abundance: few; v_gene: TRBV7-9; j_gene: TRBJ1-4; len: 15; CDR3aa: CASSLGRSLNEKLFF; CDR3nt: TGTGCCAGCAGCTTAGGACGGAGCCTTAATGAAAAACTGTTTTTT
d_gene: .; abundance: .; v_gene: TRBV6-8; j_gene: TRBJ1-1; len: 11; CDR3aa: CASSAGTEAFF; CDR3nt: TGTGCCAGCAGTGCCGGGACAGAAGCTTTCTTT
d_gene: TRBD1; abundance: few; v_gene: TRBV20-1; j_gene: TRBJ1-2; len: 11; CDR3aa: CSAGDRTGYTF; CDR3nt: TGCAGTGCTGGGGACAGGACGGGCTACACCTTC
d_gene: .; abundance: medium-sized; v_gene: TRBV5-4; j_gene: TRBJ2-3; len: 12; CDR3aa: CASGQWEDTQYF; CDR3nt: TGTGCCAGCGGCCAATGGGAAGATACGCAGTATTTT
d_gene: .; abundance: .; v_gene: TRBV11-3; j_gene: TRBJ2-3; len: 16; CDR3aa: CASSWSSQGSTDTQYF; CDR3nt: TGTGCCAGCAGCTGGAGCAGTCAGGGAAGCACAGATACGCAGTATTTT
d_gene: .; abundance: .; v_gene: TRBV14; j_gene: TRBJ2-1; len: 15; CDR3aa: CASSQWGDAYNEQFF; CDR3nt: TGTGCCAGCAGCCAATGGGGGGACGCCTACAATGAGCAGTTCTTC
d_gene: TRBD2; abundance: few; v_gene: TRBV2; j_gene: TRBJ2-1; len: 14; CDR3aa: CASSELAGDPEQFF; CDR3nt: TGTGCCAGCAGTGAACTAGCGGGAGACCCTGAGCAGTTCTTC
d_gene: TRBD1; abundance: .; v_gene: TRBV27; j_gene: TRBJ1-6; len: 15; CDR3aa: CASSFFTGDNSPLHF; CDR3nt: TGTGCCAGCAGTTTCTTCACAGGGGATAATTCACCCCTCCACTTT
d_gene: TRBD1; abundance: .; v_gene: TRBV29-1; j_gene: TRBJ2-4; len: 12; CDR3aa: CSVRSGGDIQYF; CDR3nt: TGCAGCGTTAGGTCAGGGGGTGACATTCAGTACTTC
d_gene: .; abundance: few; v_gene: TRBV6-1; j_gene: TRBJ1-1; len: 17; CDR3aa: CASSEYVGGPGNTEAFF; CDR3nt: TGTGCCAGCAGTGAATACGTGGGAGGACCGGGGAACACTGAAGCTTTCTTT
d_gene: TRBD1; abundance: .; v_gene: TRBV5-3; j_gene: TRBJ2-6; len: 21; CDR3aa: CARSLRDRGRGLSTGANVLTF; CDR3nt: TGTGCCAGAAGCTTGAGGGACAGGGGGCGAGGACTGAGCACTGGGGCCAACGTCCTGACTTTC
d_gene: .; abundance: few; v_gene: TRBV6-5; j_gene: TRBJ2-7; len: 13; CDR3aa: CASSPDSSYEQYF; CDR3nt: TGTGCCAGCAGCCCGGACTCCTCATACGAGCAGTACTTC
d_gene: .; abundance: .; v_gene: TRBV30; j_gene: TRBJ2-3; len: 14; CDR3aa: CAWSDGGGPDTQYF; CDR3nt: TGTGCCTGGAGTGATGGGGGTGGGCCAGATACGCAGTATTTT
d_gene: TRBD1; abundance: .; v_gene: TRBV5-6; j_gene: TRBJ1-5; len: 16; CDR3aa: CASSSGSTGVNQPQHF; CDR3nt: TGTGCCAGCAGCTCGGGGAGCACAGGGGTGAATCAGCCCCAGCATTTT
d_gene: TRBD1; abundance: .; v_gene: TRBV7-2; j_gene: TRBJ1-1; len: 12; CDR3aa: CASSSTGSEAFF; CDR3nt: TGTGCCAGCAGCTCGACAGGGTCTGAAGCTTTCTTT
d_gene: .; abundance: .; v_gene: TRBV6-1; j_gene: TRBJ1-4; len: 15; CDR3aa: CASKPALGANEKLFF; CDR3nt: TGTGCCAGCAAGCCGGCATTGGGGGCGAATGAAAAACTGTTTTTT
d_gene: .; abundance: .; v_gene: TRBV10-2; j_gene: TRBJ2-7; len: 13; CDR3aa: CASKDNVPYEQYF; CDR3nt: TGCGCCAGCAAAGACAATGTCCCCTACGAGCAGTACTTC
d_gene: .; abundance: .; v_gene: TRBV7-6; j_gene: TRBJ1-1; len: 15; CDR3aa: CASSLASGGNTEAFF; CDR3nt: TGTGCCAGCAGCTTAGCGTCGGGAGGGAACACTGAAGCTTTCTTT
d_gene: .; abundance: .; v_gene: TRBV27; j_gene: TRBJ2-2; len: 14; CDR3aa: CASSTYGQPGELFF; CDR3nt: TGTGCCAGCAGTACTTACGGACAGCCGGGGGAGCTGTTTTTT
d_gene: .; abundance: .; v_gene: TRBV6-5; j_gene: TRBJ1-2; len: 13; CDR3aa: CASGAGLSYGYTF; CDR3nt: TGTGCCAGCGGGGCCGGACTGAGTTATGGCTACACCTTC
d_gene: .; abundance: .; v_gene: TRBV5-4; j_gene: TRBJ2-4; len: 18; CDR3aa: CASSLNPPAGLAKNIQYF; CDR3nt: TGTGCCAGCAGCTTGAATCCTCCGGCGGGATTAGCCAAAAACATTCAGTACTTC
d_gene: .; abundance: .; v_gene: TRBV11-2; j_gene: TRBJ2-7; len: 14; CDR3aa: CASNSMGGAGEQYF; CDR3nt: TGTGCCAGCAACTCCATGGGGGGCGCGGGCGAGCAGTACTTC
d_gene: .; abundance: few; v_gene: TRBV11-3; j_gene: TRBJ1-1; len: 13; CDR3aa: CASSLDRNTEAFF; CDR3nt: TGTGCCAGCAGCTTAGATCGGAACACTGAAGCTTTCTTT
d_gene: .; abundance: .; v_gene: TRBV4-1; j_gene: TRBJ1-1; len: 13; CDR3aa: CASSQGTNTEAFF; CDR3nt: TGCGCCAGCAGCCAAGGAACGAACACTGAAGCTTTCTTT
d_gene: TRBD2; abundance: once; v_gene: TRBV27; j_gene: TRBJ2-1; len: 16; CDR3aa: CASSLLAGSSYNEQFF; CDR3nt: TGTGCCAGCAGTCTATTAGCGGGGAGCTCCTACAATGAGCAGTTCTTC
d_gene: .; abundance: .; v_gene: TRBV5-6; j_gene: TRBJ1-1; len: 16; CDR3aa: CASSLEGPVMNTEAFF; CDR3nt: TGTGCCAGCAGCTTGGAAGGTCCAGTTATGAACACTGAAGCTTTCTTT
d_gene: .; abundance: .; v_gene: TRBV2; j_gene: TRBJ1-6; len: 14; CDR3aa: CASCQGRFNSPLHF; CDR3nt: TGTGCCAGCTGTCAGGGGCGGTTTAATTCACCCCTCCACTTT
d_gene: .; abundance: few; v_gene: TRBV7-2; j_gene: TRBJ2-7; len: 13; CDR3aa: CASSFGGGYEQYF; CDR3nt: TGTGCCAGCAGCTTTGGAGGCGGCTACGAGCAGTACTTC
d_gene: .; abundance: .; v_gene: TRBV6-5; j_gene: TRBJ1-2; len: 12; CDR3aa: CASRQNNYGYTF; CDR3nt: TGTGCCAGCAGGCAAAACAACTATGGCTACACCTTC
d_gene: .; abundance: few; v_gene: TRBV5-1; j_gene: TRBJ2-1; len: 11; CDR3aa: CASSLSNEQFF; CDR3nt: TGCGCCAGCAGCTTGAGTAATGAGCAGTTCTTC
d_gene: .; abundance: .; v_gene: TRBV29-1; j_gene: TRBJ2-7; len: 13; CDR3aa: CSAAVGGAYEQYF; CDR3nt: TGCAGCGCCGCGGTGGGGGGAGCATACGAGCAGTACTTC
d_gene: .; abundance: .; v_gene: TRBV2; j_gene: TRBJ1-1; len: 18; CDR3aa: CASSEALDIWVGDTEAFF; CDR3nt: TGTGCCAGCAGTGAAGCGCTGGATATCTGGGTCGGTGACACTGAAGCTTTCTTT
d_gene: TRBD2; abundance: .; v_gene: TRBV11-2; j_gene: TRBJ2-1; len: 18; CDR3aa: CASSLDSRLAGNYNEQFF; CDR3nt: TGTGCCAGCAGCTTAGATTCGCGACTAGCGGGGAACTACAATGAGCAGTTCTTC
d_gene: TRBD1; abundance: .; v_gene: TRBV19; j_gene: TRBJ2-3; len: 15; CDR3aa: CASRKKTGGPDTQYF; CDR3nt: TGTGCCAGTAGGAAAAAGACAGGGGGGCCAGATACGCAGTATTTT
d_gene: .; abundance: few; v_gene: TRBV7-9; j_gene: TRBJ2-7; len: 11; CDR3aa: CASSSSGHHYF; CDR3nt: TGTGCCAGCAGCTCCAGCGGACATCATTACTTC
d_gene: .; abundance: .; v_gene: TRBV7-2; j_gene: TRBJ2-7; len: 14; CDR3aa: CASSWGSLSYEQYF; CDR3nt: TGTGCCAGCAGCTGGGGGTCCCTCTCCTACGAGCAGTACTTC
d_gene: .; abundance: .; v_gene: TRBV29-1; j_gene: TRBJ1-1; len: 13; CDR3aa: CSVEHGGHFEAFF; CDR3nt: TGCAGCGTAGAACATGGGGGACACTTTGAAGCTTTCTTT
d_gene: .; abundance: .; v_gene: TRBV30; j_gene: TRBJ2-1; len: 16; CDR3aa: CARTSLGEGRNNEQFF; CDR3nt: TGTGCCCGGACCTCCTTGGGCGAGGGGAGAAACAATGAGCAGTTCTTC
d_gene: TRBD2; abundance: .; v_gene: TRBV9; j_gene: TRBJ2-1; len: 17; CDR3aa: CASSVPLAGGSYNEQFF; CDR3nt: TGTGCCAGCAGCGTACCTTTGGCGGGGGGGTCCTACAATGAGCAGTTCTTC
d_gene: TRBD2; abundance: .; v_gene: TRBV27; j_gene: TRBJ2-1; len: 15; CDR3aa: CASSGAGGSYNEQFF; CDR3nt: TGTGCCAGCAGTGGAGCGGGGGGCTCCTACAATGAGCAGTTCTTC
d_gene: TRBD1; abundance: .; v_gene: TRBV13; j_gene: TRBJ2-7; len: 16; CDR3aa: CASSLSSRDRPYEQYF; CDR3nt: TGTGCCAGCAGTTTATCTTCCCGGGACAGGCCCTACGAGCAGTACTTC
d_gene: .; abundance: .; v_gene: TRBV20-1; j_gene: TRBJ1-4; len: 10; CDR3aa: CSARREKLFF; CDR3nt: TGCAGTGCTAGAAGGGAGAAACTGTTTTTT
d_gene: TRBD2; abundance: .; v_gene: TRBV25-1; j_gene: TRBJ2-2; len: 15; CDR3aa: CASSLLAGMTGELFF; CDR3nt: TGTGCCAGCAGTTTACTAGCGGGAATGACCGGGGAGCTGTTTTTT
d_gene: TRBD2; abundance: .; v_gene: TRBV5-1; j_gene: TRBJ2-3; len: 16; CDR3aa: CASSLDGGGSTDTQYF; CDR3nt: TGCGCCAGCAGCTTGGATGGCGGGGGTAGCACAGATACGCAGTATTTT
d_gene: TRBD1; abundance: .; v_gene: TRBV7-6; j_gene: TRBJ1-3; len: 17; CDR3aa: CASSSRLQGARGNTIYF; CDR3nt: TGTGCCAGCAGCTCTAGATTACAGGGGGCGCGGGGAAACACCATATATTTT
d_gene: .; abundance: .; v_gene: TRBV2; j_gene: TRBJ1-1; len: 15; CDR3aa: CAIITWAGLNTEAFF; CDR3nt: TGTGCCATTATTACTTGGGCGGGACTAAACACTGAAGCTTTCTTT
d_gene: .; abundance: .; v_gene: TRBV5-6; j_gene: TRBJ1-1; len: 12; CDR3aa: CASSLQGNEAFF; CDR3nt: TGTGCCAGCAGCTTACAGGGAAATGAAGCTTTCTTT
d_gene: .; abundance: .; v_gene: TRBV5-4; j_gene: TRBJ2-2; len: 16; CDR3aa: CASSLDQRPNTGELFF; CDR3nt: TGTGCCAGCAGCTTGGACCAGCGCCCGAACACCGGGGAGCTGTTTTTT
d_gene: .; abundance: few; v_gene: TRBV6-5; j_gene: TRBJ2-7; len: 13; CDR3aa: CATRGWDNYEQYF; CDR3nt: TGTGCCACCCGGGGTTGGGACAACTACGAGCAGTACTTC
d_gene: .; abundance: once; v_gene: TRBV19; j_gene: TRBJ2-5; len: 13; CDR3aa: CASSSIHGETQYF; CDR3nt: TGTGCCAGTAGTTCGATCCATGGGGAGACCCAGTACTTC
d_gene: .; abundance: .; v_gene: TRBV15; j_gene: TRBJ2-4; len: 14; CDR3aa: CATSKLLAKNIQYF; CDR3nt: TGTGCCACCAGCAAACTACTAGCCAAAAACATTCAGTACTTC